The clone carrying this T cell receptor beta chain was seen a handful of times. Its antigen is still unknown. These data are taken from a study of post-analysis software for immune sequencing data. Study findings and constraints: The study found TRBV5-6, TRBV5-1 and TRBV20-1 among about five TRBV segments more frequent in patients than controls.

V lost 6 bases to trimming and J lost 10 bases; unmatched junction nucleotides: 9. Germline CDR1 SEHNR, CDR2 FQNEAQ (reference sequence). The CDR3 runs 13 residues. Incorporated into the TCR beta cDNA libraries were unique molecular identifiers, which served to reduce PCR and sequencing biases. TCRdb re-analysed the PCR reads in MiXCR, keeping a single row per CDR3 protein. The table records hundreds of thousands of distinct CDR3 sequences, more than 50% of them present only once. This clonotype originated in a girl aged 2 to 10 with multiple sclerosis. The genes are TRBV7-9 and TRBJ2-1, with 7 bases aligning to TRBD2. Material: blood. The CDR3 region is CASRIVGREEQFF. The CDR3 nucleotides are TGTGCCAGCAGGATCGTGGGGCGGGAGGAGCAGTTCTTC.